The entry below gives a single T cell receptor beta chain sequence along with its context. A Seattle source enrolled patients during active infection and followed them longitudinally. In the study's own analysis: Amplification of reference gene primers was used by the study to estimate nucleated cell counts. Sequencing used immunoSEQ multiplex PCR; TCRdb keeps in-frame clones, though not all of them. V, J and clone size are those of that table, while D and trimming were read from the DNA. The repertoire includes about 350,000 clones, approximately 88% of them detected once, and 9.5% to 10% sits in the top ten. This sample is part of a study of blood T cell repertoires in COVID-19. Whole-study context: Spain, Italy and the United States supplied samples that represented acute and convalescent COVID-19.

This CDR3 is 15 amino acids long. This chain links TRBV21-1 with TRBJ2-7; no DNA check was done on the table's D call, TRBD2. TRBV21-1 is designated a pseudogene. The clonotype was recovered from a man aged 30 to 39 with COVID-19, enrolled during active disease. Sequences were obtained from peripheral blood. The DNA for the CDR3 is TGTGCCAGCAGCAAAGGTGAGTCTACCCCTTACGAGCAGTACTTC. Protein sequence: CASSKGESTPYEQYF.